These 21 T cell receptor beta chains share one sample of origin, sequenced in a study of blood T cells in healthy people across ages. With a J-beta primer mix and a sample-barcoded 5' primer, a second PCR ran about 6 to 11 cycles. TCRdb analysed the 5' RACE reads with MiXCR anew, one entry per CDR3 protein. The data hold hundreds of thousands of distinct CDR3 sequences, with approximately 21% observed a single time. Material: blood. The receptors come from a man aged 65 to 85 in good health.

This rearrangement joins TRBV4-3 to TRBJ1-6; TRBD1 aligns across 7 bases. Trimming took 4 bases from V and 6 from J; bases not matched to a gene: 9. CDR3 size: 16 residues. Germline V CDR1 and CDR2: LGHNA, YSLEER. In DNA form, the CDR3 reads TGCGCCAGCAGCCCCCAGACAGGGTTGGGTAATTCACCCCTCCACTTT. Encoded protein: CASSPQTGLGNSPLHF.

This chain uses TRBV20-1 with TRBJ2-5; D may be TRBD1 (5 bases). V dropped 1 base and J dropped 9 bases, with 9 bases sitting between them. This CDR3 is 11 amino acids long. Looked up from germline, CDR1 is DFQATT and CDR2 is SNEGSKA (reference sequence). The CDR3: CSARGEGAQYF. In DNA form, the CDR3 reads TGCAGTGCTAGAGGGGAAGGGGCCCAGTACTTC.

The chain has TRBV3-1 and TRBJ2-7, with D hard to call. V lost 0 bases to trimming and J lost 6 bases, with 12 bases between them. Germline values: CDR1 LGHDT, CDR2 YNNKEL (reference sequence). The CDR3 is 14 residues long. This CDR3 reads CASSQDGWGGEQYF. The CDR3 DNA sequence: TGTGCCAGCAGCCAAGATGGATGGGGTGGCGAGCAGTACTTC.

This chain links TRBV15 with TRBJ2-2; D perhaps matches TRBD2 (5 bases). V gave up 0 bases and J gave up 3 bases, with 11 bases separating them. Per the germline V gene, CDR1 is LNHNV and CDR2 is YYDKDF (reference sequence). This CDR3 has 16 residues. CDR3 bases: TGTGCCACCAGCAGAGATTACGGGGTGGACACCGGGGAGCTGTTTTTT. As protein: CATSRDYGVDTGELFF. Full variable domain (rest looked up from reference TRBV15 and TRBJ2-2): DAMVIQNPRYQVTQFGKPVTLSCSQTLNHNVMYWYQQKSSQAPKLLFHYYDKDFNNEADTPDNFQSRRPNTSFCFLDIRSPGLGDTAMYLCATSRDYGVDTGELFFGEGSRLTVL.

The V and J genes are TRBV5-6 and TRBJ1-1; no reliable D call. This CDR3 is built from 15 residues. Germline loops: CDR1 SGHDT, CDR2 YYEEEE. Trimming stripped 4 bases from V and 0 bases from J, with 13 bases between. The CDR3 DNA follows: TGTGCCAGCAGCCCGGGAAGGCGGATGAACACTGAAGCTTTCTTT. Translation gives CASSPGRRMNTEAFF.

This clonotype was seen many times. The genes are TRBV9 and TRBJ2-5; 10 bases fit TRBD1. Looked up from germline, CDR1 is SGDLS and CDR2 is YYNGEE. The ends lost 0 bases at V and 5 bases at J; junction bases unmatched: 7. This CDR3 comprises 16 residues. CDR3 DNA: TGTGCCAGCAGCGTAGGGACAGGGGGTTTGTCGGAGACCCAGTACTTC. This gives the protein CASSVGTGGLSETQYF.

This chain uses TRBV12-3 or TRBV12-4 with TRBJ2-5, with 10 nucleotides matching TRBD2. V dropped 6 bases and J dropped 0; count of bases not matched to a gene: 4. The CDR3 loop spans 15 amino acids. This CDR3 is CASRLAGENQETQYF. In nucleotides, the CDR3 is TGTGCCAGCAGGCTAGCGGGAGAAAACCAAGAGACCCAGTACTTC.

The chain combines TRBV10-3 with TRBJ1-1, with TRBD1 identical over 7 bases. Germline V lookup: CDR1 ENHRY, CDR2 SYGVKD. There are 14 residues in the CDR3. Trimming took 5 bases from V and 4 from J; bases not matched to a gene: 7. The CDR3 nucleotides read TGTGCCATCAGTCCACAGGGGAAGGGCACTGAAGCTTTCTTT. Translating it yields CAISPQGKGTEAFF.

This clonotype was recorded a few times. The V call is TRBV7-9, the J call TRBJ2-1; the D is unclear. Per germline, CDR1 SEHNR and CDR2 FQNEAQ (reference sequence). Trimming removed 0 bases from V and 5 bases from J, with 11 bases in between. The CDR3 is made up of 15 amino acids. The CDR3 region is CASSLAGNANNEQFF. DNA for the CDR3: TGTGCCAGCAGCTTAGCTGGGAACGCGAACAATGAGCAGTTCTTC.

V gene TRBV5-1 combines with J gene TRBJ2-1; D might be TRBD2 (5 bases). Germline V CDR1 and CDR2: SGHRS, YFSETQ. The CDR3 runs 15 residues. The V end lost 0 bases, the J end lost 3 bases, and 10 bases lay between the germline ends. The DNA of the CDR3 is TGCGCCAGCAGCTTGGCCCAGCGGAGCTACAATGAGCAGTTCTTC. Protein: CASSLAQRSYNEQFF.

This clonotype was counted between two and nine times. V usage is TRBV7-9 and J usage is TRBJ1-2, with D possibly matching TRBD1 (5 bases). This CDR3 is 16 amino acids long. The germline V gene has CDR1 SEHNR and CDR2 FQNEAQ (reference sequence). V lost 4 bases to trimming and J lost 0 bases, with 15 bases between them. CDR3 DNA sequence: TGTGCCAGCAGCTCCCTTGACAGATCCTCTAACTATGGCTACACCTTC. It codes for CASSSLDRSSNYGYTF.

The rearrangement uses TRBV6-6 and TRBJ2-7; TRBD1 aligns across 9 bases. Per the germline V gene, CDR1 is MNHNY and CDR2 is SVGAGI (reference sequence). The CDR3 covers 13 residues. With 5 bases clipped from V and 5 bases from J, the junction kept 4 bases outside the gene matches. CDR3 region: CASSRTGGHEQYF. CDR3 sequence (DNA): TGTGCCAGCAGTCGTACAGGGGGCCACGAGCAGTACTTC.

This clonotype was seen ten or more times. The V call is TRBV3-1, the J call TRBJ2-5; D gene ambiguous. The last part of the DNA fits TRBJ2-7 better; the J call may be wrong. The length of the CDR3 is 12 residues. Per germline, CDR1 LGHDT and CDR2 YNNKEL (reference sequence). As DNA, the CDR3 is TGTGCCAGCAGCCAAGTCCCCCACGAGCAGTACTTC. Encoded protein: CASSQVPHEQYF.

Only a few counts were recorded for this clonotype. The genes are TRBV7-9 and TRBJ2-6, with no clear D. V was shortened by 5 bases and J by 4 bases, with 6 bases between the two germline ends. Germline V lookup: CDR1 SEHNR, CDR2 FQNEAQ (reference sequence). The CDR3 runs 13 residues. CDR3 in DNA: TGTGCCAGCAGCCTACAGGGGGCCAACGTCCTGACTTTC. Translation gives CASSLQGANVLTF.

The genes are TRBV18 and TRBJ2-3; D may match TRBD1 or TRBD2 (6 bases each). Trimming removed 1 base from V and 5 bases from J, with 13 bases in between. The V gene's germline CDR1 is KGHSH and CDR2 LQKENI. The CDR3 loop spans 15 amino acids. CDR3 nucleotide sequence: TGTGCCAGCTCACCACGTACCGGGGGCAAAGATACGCAGTATTTT. Its translation is CASSPRTGGKDTQYF.

The CDR3 spells CASSTDRFNTGELFF. In DNA form, the CDR3 reads TGTGCCAGCAGCACGGACAGGTTTAACACCGGGGAGCTGTTTTTT. This chain links TRBV7-2 with TRBJ2-2; 7 bases align to TRBD1. The CDR3 has 15 amino acids. Germline V gene lookup returns CDR1 SGHTA and CDR2 FQGNSA. Trimming took 5 bases from V and 2 from J; bases not matched to a gene: 5.

The J gene is TRBJ2-5, the V gene TRBV12-3 or TRBV12-4; 8 nucleotides agree with TRBD1. The CDR3 has 12 residues. V trimming: 10 bases; J trimming: 5 bases; junction bases outside the gene matches: 6. The CDR3 sequence is CATTGVGETQYF. CDR3 nucleotide sequence: TGTGCCACGACAGGGGTTGGGGAGACCCAGTACTTC.

The rearrangement uses TRBV28 and TRBJ1-3; D unresolved. V lost 3 bases to trimming and J lost 4 bases, with 7 bases between them. This CDR3 has 13 amino acids. Germline lookup yields CDR1 MDHEN and CDR2 SYDVKM. DNA of the CDR3: TGTGCCAGCAGTTTGAGTAAGGGAAACACCATATATTTT. This sequence encodes CASSLSKGNTIYF. Complete variable domain (other parts from reference TRBV28 and TRBJ1-3): DVKVTQSSRYLVKRTGEKVFLECVQDMDHENMFWYRQDPGLGLRLIYFSYDVKMKEKGDIPEGYSVSREKKERFSLILESASTNQTSMYLCASSLSKGNTIYFGEGSWLTVV.

J is TRBJ2-1 and V is TRBV10-2; 9 bases align to TRBD1. Germline CDR1 is WSHSY and CDR2 is SAAADI. The length of the CDR3 is 14 residues. V was clipped by 3 bases and J by 10 bases; unmatched bases: 7. This CDR3 is CASSDSGQGREQFF. The CDR3, as DNA: TGCGCCAGCAGTGACTCGGGACAGGGACGCGAGCAGTTCTTC.

This clonotype showed up just a few times. The chain recombines TRBV28 with TRBJ1-4; TRBD1 aligns across 7 bases. The V gene's germline CDR1 is MDHEN and CDR2 SYDVKM. The V gene end was trimmed by 7 bases and the J gene end by 7 bases; junction bases not matched to a gene: 9. The length of the CDR3 is 14 residues. The CDR3 region has the DNA TGTGCCAGCACGACAGGACAGGAATCTGAAAAACTGTTTTTT. It translates to CASTTGQESEKLFF.

This clonotype was seen a handful of times. V gene TRBV12-3 or TRBV12-4 combines with J gene TRBJ1-1; tentative D call: TRBD1 (6 bases). The CDR3 totals 14 residues. Trimming pared 6 bases from V and 1 base from J, leaving 12 bases between. The CDR3 region has the DNA TGTGCCAGCAGCCCCATACAGGGGAACACTGAAGCTTTCTTT. The encoded protein is CASSPIQGNTEAFF.